This is a list of T cell receptor beta chains from one sample in a study of T cell responses to AZD1222 COVID-19 vaccine. Sequencing was performed with immunoSEQ multiplex PCR; in TCRdb, only in-frame clones are kept and a portion is missing. The repertoire has about 140,000 clones, roughly 88% of them found once; the top ten carry around 3%. The sequenced sample was peripheral blood, obtained on day 0 of AZD1222 vaccination. These receptors were taken from an adult in good health. CDR3s include the opening cysteine and the closing phenylalanine or tryptophan. A D gene is named only where the DNA matches it firmly. Size is omitted from some rows. Given values are once, few, many or a class for expanded clones.

j_call,d_call,v_call,clone_size,cdr3_nt,cdr3_aa
TRBJ1-4,-,TRBV29-1,-,TGCAGCGTTGAAGATTCAGGGTCGGAAAATGAAAAACTGTTTTTT,CSVEDSGSENEKLFF
TRBJ2-1,TRBD2,TRBV9,once,TGTGCCAGCAGCGTAGAGCCCCAAGGAGGTAGCGGGAGTGTCGATGAGCAGTTCTTC,CASSVEPQGGSGSVDEQFF
TRBJ1-2,-,TRBV3-1/TRBV3-2,-,TGTGCCAGCAGCGACCGGAGGAACTATGGCTACACCTTC,CASSDRRNYGYTF
TRBJ1-2,TRBD1,TRBV6-5,-,TGTGCCAGCACGACAGGGGGAGGCTACACCTTC,CASTTGGGYTF
TRBJ2-7,-,TRBV5-4,few,TGTGCCAGCAGCGATCCCTCTGGTGGCGCTTACGAGCAGTACTTC,CASSDPSGGAYEQYF
TRBJ2-1,TRBD2,TRBV4-1,-,TGCGCCAGCAGACTAGCGGGAAGCTCCTACAATGAGCAGTTCTTC,CASRLAGSSYNEQFF
TRBJ1-1,TRBD1,TRBV7-2,-,TGTGCCAGCAGCGCCGACAGGGGTAGGGGCACTGAAGCTTTCTTT,CASSADRGRGTEAFF
TRBJ2-7,TRBD2,TRBV14,-,TGTGCCAGCAGCCAAGCCAAGGGGACGACTAGCGGGAGAACTGGCGAGCAGTACTTC,CASSQAKGTTSGRTGEQYF
TRBJ2-1,-,TRBV24-1,-,TGTGCCACCAGTGATTTATACAATGAGCAGTTCTTC,CATSDLYNEQFF
TRBJ1-2,-,TRBV2,-,TGTGCCAGCAAACAGACACAGGGTACTTGGGGCTACACCTTC,CASKQTQGTWGYTF
TRBJ2-7,TRBD1,TRBV28,-,TGTGCCAGCAGACCCCGGACAGGAATACTATACGAGCAGTACTTC,CASRPRTGILYEQYF
TRBJ2-1,TRBD1,TRBV27,-,TGTGCCAGCAGTGAGGGACAGACAACTTTGGAGCAGTTCTTC,CASSEGQTTLEQFF
TRBJ1-5,-,TRBV4-3,-,TGCGCCAGCAGCCAAGATGGCAATCAGCCCCAGCATTTT,CASSQDGNQPQHF
TRBJ2-7,TRBD2,TRBV29-1,-,TGCAGCGTTGTGGGGTTTGGGACGGGAGGCCCCTACGAGCAGTACTTC,CSVVGFGTGGPYEQYF
TRBJ2-3,-,TRBV3-1/TRBV3-2,-,TGTGCCAGCAGCCCGACAGGCACTAGCACAGATACGCAGTATTTT,CASSPTGTSTDTQYF
TRBJ2-5,-,TRBV2,-,TGTGCCAGCAGTGGAGGACGGACGCAAGAGACCCAGTACTTC,CASSGGRTQETQYF
TRBJ1-5,-,TRBV7-2,few,TGTGCCAGCAGCTTAGTGGAGGGTAGCAATCAGCCCCAGCATTTT,CASSLVEGSNQPQHF
TRBJ2-4,-,TRBV4-2,-,TGTGCCAGCAGCCAAGCCGGTGGGGGGGCCAAAAACATTCAGTACTTC,CASSQAGGGAKNIQYF
TRBJ1-2,-,TRBV4-3,-,TGCGCCAGCTCGGGGGATTACGACGGCTACACCTTC,CASSGDYDGYTF
TRBJ1-3,-,TRBV3-1/TRBV3-2,-,TGTGCCAGCAGCCATACCGGACCGATCTCTGGAAACACCATATATTTT,CASSHTGPISGNTIYF
TRBJ1-2,-,TRBV19,-,TGTGCCAGTAGTCGGGACTACTATGGCTACACCTTC,CASSRDYYGYTF
TRBJ1-2,TRBD1,TRBV10-1,-,TGCGCCAGCAGTGAGTCGGGACAGAGAAACTATGGCTACACCTTC,CASSESGQRNYGYTF
TRBJ2-1,-,TRBV7-9,-,TGTGCCAGCAGCTTAGAAAGGGGGTTCTCCTACAATGAGCAGTTCTTC,CASSLERGFSYNEQFF
TRBJ2-2,TRBD2,TRBV6-2/TRBV6-3,few,TGTGCCAGCAGTCCGGGGACTAGCGGGAGGCGTAACACCGGGGAGCTGTTTTTT,CASSPGTSGRRNTGELFF
TRBJ1-4,TRBD1,TRBV3-1/TRBV3-2,-,TGTGCCAGCAGCCAAGTCACAGGGGGCAGTAATGAAAAACTGTTTTTT,CASSQVTGGSNEKLFF
TRBJ1-3,TRBD1,TRBV10-2,-,TGCGCCAGCAGCGAGACAGGGGGCTTCTCTGGAAACACCATATATTTT,CASSETGGFSGNTIYF
TRBJ1-1,-,TRBV5-4,-,TGTGCCAGCAGCTTAGGGGGGTTAACTGAAGCTTTCTTT,CASSLGGLTEAFF
TRBJ1-1,-,TRBV18,once,TGTGCCAGCTCCCGTGTTACAGGGAACACTGAAGCTTTCTTT,CASSRVTGNTEAFF
TRBJ1-6,-,TRBV30,-,TGTGCCTGGAGTGTACGGGGGGCCTCACCCCTCCACTTT,CAWSVRGASPLHF
TRBJ1-1,-,TRBV5-5,-,TGTGCCAGCAGCTTCAGGGAGAGCACTGAAGCTTTCTTT,CASSFRESTEAFF
TRBJ2-7,-,TRBV6-5,-,TGTGCCAGCAGTTACGGGGCGGCCTACGAGCAGTACTTC,CASSYGAAYEQYF
TRBJ1-2,-,TRBV12-3/TRBV12-4,once,TGTGCCAGCAGTCCCTCGACTGGGGGAGGCTACACCTTC,CASSPSTGGGYTF
TRBJ2-7,TRBD2,TRBV10-3,once,TGTGCCATCAGAGCGGGAGGTTCCTACGAGCAGTACTTC,CAIRAGGSYEQYF
TRBJ1-2,-,TRBV4-2,-,TGTGCCAGCAGCCAAGATCGGGCAGGGAGCCTTGGCTACACCTTC,CASSQDRAGSLGYTF
TRBJ2-1,-,TRBV12-5,once,TGTGCTAGTGGTTTGGGCGGAAGGTCTGGTGAGCAGTTCTTC,CASGLGGRSGEQFF
TRBJ2-7,-,TRBV10-3,few,TGTGCCATCAGGGACGGGCGTAGTGCTGACGAGCAGTACTTC,CAIRDGRSADEQYF
TRBJ1-2,-,TRBV5-4,-,TGTGCCAGCAGCCCCCGACCTAACAGGGTTGAGGGCTATGGCTACACCTTC,CASSPRPNRVEGYGYTF
TRBJ1-1,-,TRBV3-1/TRBV3-2,-,TGTGCCAGCAGCCACGGGCATGAAAATCTCTATGAAGCTTTCTTT,CASSHGHENLYEAFF
TRBJ1-3,TRBD1,TRBV10-3,-,TGTGCCATCAGTGAGAATTGGGACAGCCAAAATTTAGGAAACACCATATATTTT,CAISENWDSQNLGNTIYF
TRBJ1-5,TRBD1,TRBV5-6,-,TGTGCCAGCAGCCTGGACAGGGGCAATAGCAATCAGCCCCAGCATTTT,CASSLDRGNSNQPQHF
TRBJ2-3,-,TRBV27,-,TGTGCCAGCAGTTCTTACCGGACGGTGAGCACAGATACGCAGTATTTT,CASSSYRTVSTDTQYF
TRBJ2-5,-,TRBV5-1,-,TGCGCCAGCAGCTTGGGCAGGGTCGAGACCCAGTACTTC,CASSLGRVETQYF
TRBJ1-4,-,TRBV30,-,TGTGCCTGGAGTGTTTCATATGAAAAACTGTTTTTT,CAWSVSYEKLFF
TRBJ1-5,-,TRBV7-9,-,TGTGCCAGCAGCGAAATGAAGAATCAGCCCCAGCATTTT,CASSEMKNQPQHF